A selection of T cell receptor beta chains follows, all from one sample in a study of CD8 T cells in ankylosing spondylitis. TCRdb analysed the 5' RACE reads with MiXCR anew, one entry per CDR3 protein. This sample has 250,000 or so distinct CDR3 sequences, with about 10% found just once. The sequencing input was blood, either unsorted or a sorted T cell fraction (not recorded which). These TCRs come from a male donor with ankylosing spondylitis or in good health (not recorded which). The CDR3 runs from the conserved cysteine through the conserved F or W. A D gene is named only where the DNA matches it firmly. Not all rows give a size; the values are once, few, many and, for expanded clones, a class.

d_call,j_call,clone_size,v_call,cdr3_aa,cdr3_nt
TRBD1,TRBJ1-2,.,TRBV18,CASSRFTGDGYTF,TGTGCCAGCTCACGATTCACAGGGGATGGCTACACCTTC
TRBD1,TRBJ2-1,many,TRBV2,CASSLDRGDYNEQFF,TGTGCCAGCAGTTTGGACAGGGGGGACTACAATGAGCAGTTCTTC
TRBD2,TRBJ2-3,many,TRBV6-2/TRBV6-3,CASSSGRAHTDTQYF,TGTGCCAGCAGTAGCGGGAGGGCCCACACAGATACGCAGTATTTT
TRBD1,TRBJ2-1,many,TRBV30,CAWSADRGAASEQFF,TGTGCCTGGAGTGCGGACAGGGGGGCGGCGAGCGAGCAGTTCTTC
TRBD2,TRBJ2-6,.,TRBV6-5,CASSLIGGRGGANVLTF,TGTGCCAGCAGTTTAATCGGCGGGAGAGGTGGGGCCAACGTCCTGACTTTC
.,TRBJ1-2,many,TRBV4-2,CASSQDLGGFYGYTF,TGTGCCAGCAGCCAAGATCTAGGCGGATTTTATGGCTACACCTTC
.,TRBJ1-6,.,TRBV18,CASSPNGNNSPLRF,TGTGCCAGCTCACCAAACGGAAATAATTCACCCCTCCGCTTT
TRBD1,TRBJ1-1,.,TRBV12-3/TRBV12-4,CASTFRDRDAEAFF,TGTGCCAGCACCTTCAGGGACAGGGACGCTGAAGCTTTCTTT
TRBD2,TRBJ2-1,many,TRBV12-3/TRBV12-4,CASSPGTSGSRSYNEQFF,TGTGCCAGCAGCCCCGGGACTAGCGGGAGTCGATCCTACAATGAGCAGTTCTTC
.,TRBJ1-1,many,TRBV3-1,CASSQRRDTEAFF,TGTGCCAGCAGCCAACGAAGGGACACTGAAGCTTTCTTT
.,TRBJ1-2,many,TRBV20-1,CSARDLGVGQVGGYTF,TGCAGTGCTAGAGATCTAGGGGTAGGGCAAGTGGGCGGCTACACCTTC
.,TRBJ1-1,many,TRBV25-1,CASSGQNTEAFF,TGTGCCAGCAGTGGACAGAACACTGAAGCTTTCTTT
TRBD1,TRBJ1-5,many,TRBV12-3/TRBV12-4,CASRSDRGYNQPQHF,TGTGCCAGCAGATCGGACAGGGGGTACAATCAGCCCCAGCATTTT
TRBD1,TRBJ2-5,.,TRBV15,CATSRGQGVGQETQYF,TGTGCCACCAGCAGAGGACAGGGAGTCGGCCAAGAGACCCAGTACTTC
.,TRBJ2-1,many,TRBV4-1,CASSQKELGGRFNNEQFF,TGCGCCAGCAGCCAAAAGGAGTTGGGGGGCCGATTCAACAATGAGCAGTTCTTC
.,TRBJ2-7,.,TRBV29-1,CSVGLLGVHEQYF,TGCAGCGTTGGCCTCCTAGGGGTACACGAGCAGTACTTC
.,TRBJ1-1,many,TRBV15,CATSRDIGGATEAFF,TGTGCCACCAGCAGGGATATTGGGGGGGCCACTGAAGCTTTCTTT
TRBD1,TRBJ2-7,many,TRBV4-2,CASSREAPGQGYEQYF,TGTGCCAGCAGCCGCGAAGCCCCGGGACAGGGCTACGAGCAGTACTTC
.,TRBJ1-5,.,TRBV6-5,CASSLGQAHNQPQHF,TGTGCCAGCAGTTTGGGGCAGGCTCACAATCAGCCCCAGCATTTT
.,TRBJ2-3,many,TRBV5-1,CASSLSGATDTQYF,TGCGCCAGCAGCTTATCCGGCGCCACAGATACGCAGTATTTT
.,TRBJ2-2,many,TRBV3-1,CASSQDQDGNTGELFF,TGTGCCAGCAGCCAAGATCAGGATGGCAACACCGGGGAGCTGTTTTTT
.,TRBJ2-1,many,TRBV12-3/TRBV12-4,CASRLASNEQFF,TGTGCCAGCAGGCTAGCGAGCAATGAGCAGTTCTTC
.,TRBJ2-1,.,TRBV5-4,CASSLSPGSYTNEQFF,TGTGCCAGCAGCTTGTCTCCAGGTAGCTATACTAATGAGCAGTTCTTC
.,TRBJ1-1,many,TRBV5-1,CASSPRDDGGAFF,TGCGCCAGCAGCCCCCGAGACGATGGTGGGGCTTTCTTT
TRBD2,TRBJ2-1,.,TRBV5-1,CASSSTSGPYNEQFF,TGCGCCAGCAGCTCCACTAGCGGCCCCTACAATGAGCAGTTCTTC
.,TRBJ1-1,few,TRBV12-3/TRBV12-4,CASSFSLQAFF,TGTGCCAGCAGTTTCTCCCTTCAAGCTTTCTTT
.,TRBJ2-7,many,TRBV5-1,CASSLFRGDSSYEQYF,TGCGCCAGCAGCTTATTTAGGGGGGACAGCTCCTACGAGCAGTACTTC
.,TRBJ1-6,many,TRBV2,CASSEPGDLSPLHF,TGTGCCAGCAGTGAACCTGGGGACTTAAGTCCCCTCCACTTT
TRBD1,TRBJ2-2,many,TRBV29-1,CSVQGQGADTGELFF,TGCAGCGTACAAGGGCAGGGGGCCGACACCGGGGAGCTGTTTTTT
.,TRBJ2-3,many,TRBV5-6,CASSSGLHTDTQYF,TGTGCCAGCAGCTCGGGACTCCACACAGATACGCAGTATTTT
TRBD2,TRBJ2-4,many,TRBV6-6,CASSRDYKNIQYF,TGTGCCAGCAGCCGGGACTACAAAAACATTCAGTACTTC
TRBD1,TRBJ1-5,many,TRBV30,CACDRANQPQHF,TGTGCCTGTGACAGGGCGAATCAGCCCCAGCATTTT
TRBD2,TRBJ2-2,.,TRBV7-7,CASSLGLAGGPDTGELFF,TGTGCCAGCAGCTTAGGCCTAGCGGGAGGGCCGGACACCGGGGAGCTGTTTTTT
.,TRBJ2-7,few,TRBV7-9,CASSEYSDEQYF,TGTGCCAGCAGCGAGTATAGCGACGAGCAGTACTTC
TRBD1,TRBJ1-1,.,TRBV7-9,CASSLAMRGPSTEAFF,TGTGCCAGCAGCTTAGCTATGAGGGGGCCGAGCACTGAAGCTTTCTTT
TRBD2,TRBJ2-7,few,TRBV7-2,CASSLAAGGPYEQYF,TGTGCCAGCAGCTTAGCAGCGGGGGGACCATACGAGCAGTACTTC
.,TRBJ1-1,many,TRBV6-1,CASRFSGSNTEAFF,TGTGCCAGCAGGTTTTCAGGGTCGAACACTGAAGCTTTCTTT
TRBD1,TRBJ1-1,many,TRBV20-1,CSAYTGGKTEAFF,TGCAGTGCTTACACAGGGGGCAAGACTGAAGCTTTCTTT
.,TRBJ2-5,few,TRBV20-1,CSASSPETGTQYF,TGCAGTGCAAGTTCCCCCGAAACGGGGACCCAGTACTTC
TRBD1,TRBJ2-7,many,TRBV7-6,CASSPQGTGNFGSYEQYF,TGTGCCAGCAGCCCCCAGGGGACAGGGAACTTCGGGTCCTACGAGCAGTACTTC
.,TRBJ2-7,many,TRBV30,CAWTEGGVGYEQYF,TGTGCCTGGACTGAAGGCGGGGTCGGTTACGAGCAGTACTTC
TRBD2,TRBJ2-1,many,TRBV12-3/TRBV12-4,CASSPGAGANEQFF,TGTGCCAGCAGCCCAGGAGCGGGGGCCAATGAGCAGTTCTTC
TRBD1,TRBJ2-1,many,TRBV5-6,CASSPDRDGPKGNEQFF,TGTGCCAGCAGTCCTGACAGGGACGGCCCCAAGGGCAATGAGCAGTTCTTC
.,TRBJ2-7,many,TRBV25-1,CASSLDSALRGSYEQYF,TGTGCCAGCAGCCTCGACTCGGCTCTCCGGGGTTCGTACGAGCAGTACTTC
TRBD2,TRBJ2-1,.,TRBV20-1,CSARAGLAGGYNEQFF,TGCAGTGCTAGAGCCGGACTAGCGGGAGGTTACAATGAGCAGTTCTTC
.,TRBJ1-1,many,TRBV18,CASSGGLMGETAEAFF,TGTGCCAGCTCCGGTGGGCTTATGGGGGAAACCGCTGAAGCTTTCTTT
.,TRBJ1-1,.,TRBV4-1,CASSPQGSMNTEAFF,TGCGCCAGCAGCCCCCAGGGCAGTATGAACACTGAAGCTTTCTTT
TRBD1,TRBJ2-7,many,TRBV20-1,CSARPANGQGYEQYF,TGCAGTGCTAGACCGGCAAACGGACAGGGCTACGAGCAGTACTTC
.,TRBJ2-5,many,TRBV21-1,CASSTGLAGGRETQYF,TGTGCCAGCAGCACGGGACTAGCGGGGGGAAGAGAGACCCAGTACTTC
.,TRBJ2-7,many,TRBV5-1,CASSLGQEQYF,TGCGCCAGCAGCTTGGGGCAGGAGCAGTACTTC
TRBD1,TRBJ1-2,many,TRBV7-2,CASSTGTGNYGYTF,TGTGCCAGCAGCACCGGGACAGGGAACTATGGCTACACCTTC
.,TRBJ2-5,many,TRBV5-1,CASSSVSTQLETQYF,TGCGCCAGCAGTTCGGTATCGACTCAGCTAGAGACCCAGTACTTC
.,TRBJ2-2,many,TRBV5-1,CASSRGPNTGELFF,TGCGCCAGCAGCCGCGGGCCGAACACCGGGGAGCTGTTTTTT
.,TRBJ2-7,many,TRBV15,CATSTRRDSAEQYF,TGTGCCACCAGCACTCGAAGGGACTCGGCCGAGCAGTACTTC
.,TRBJ2-4,many,TRBV5-5,CASSLDLGPSGGKNIQYF,TGTGCCAGCAGCTTGGACCTGGGGCCCTCCGGGGGCAAAAACATTCAGTACTTC